These 8 T cell receptor beta chains were all obtained from the same sample, sequenced in a study of PD-1 blockade in classical Hodgkin lymphoma. The table came from immunoSEQ multiplex PCR; TCRdb's copy has only in-frame clones and leaves some out. The table includes roughly 61,000 clones, more than 85% detected once. Every patient relapsed after autologous stem cell transplantation, and brentuximab vedotin exposure varied. Sequenced here: peripheral blood mononuclear cells (PBMCs), sampled before the second cycle of nivolumab. Every receptor here comes from a human donor with classical Hodgkin lymphoma.

This chain uses TRBV27 with TRBJ1-6; 11 bases map to TRBD1. In germline, CDR1 is MNHEY, CDR2 SMNVEV (reference sequence). The V and J ends lost 6 bases and 7 bases, in that order; junction bases with no gene match: 8. CDR3 size: 16 residues. CDR3 loop: CASRGTGTGGNSPLHF. Here the CDR3 DNA reads TGTGCCAGCAGAGGAACCGGGACAGGGGGGAATTCACCCCTCCACTTT.

V is TRBV10-3 and J is TRBJ2-7; tentative D call: TRBD1 (5 bases). In germline, CDR1 is ENHRY, CDR2 SYGVKD. This CDR3 spans 15 amino acids. The V and J ends lost 3 bases and 9 bases respectively, with 21 bases between them. The CDR3 is CAISDGGHDATGQYF. CDR3 DNA sequence: TGTGCCATCAGTGACGGTGGACACGACGCAACTGGGCAGTACTTC.

The gene calls are TRBV2 and TRBJ2-2; 8 bases align to TRBD2. Losses at the gene ends were 8 bases for V and 5 bases for J; bases not matched to a gene: 10. The length of the CDR3 is 15 residues. The germline V gene encodes CDR1 SNHLY and CDR2 FYNNEI. In nucleotides, the CDR3 is TGTGCCAGCCGAACCGGGGGGGTTTTTACCGGGGAGCTGTTTTTT. Translation: CASRTGGVFTGELFF. The full variable domain, rest sourced from reference TRBV2 and TRBJ2-2, is EPEVTQTPSHQVTQMGQEVILRCVPISNHLYFYWYRQILGQKVEFLVSFYNNEISEKSEIFDDQFSVERPDGSNFTLKIRSTKLEDSAMYFCASRTGGVFTGELFFGEGSRLTVL.

The gene calls are TRBV2 and TRBJ2-7, with TRBD2 matching 8 bases. The CDR3 loop spans 14 amino acids. The germline gives CDR1 SNHLY, CDR2 FYNNEI. The V gene end was trimmed by 6 bases and the J gene end by 2 bases; junction bases not matched to a gene: 6. The CDR3 reads CASSTSGGTYEQYF. Written as DNA, the CDR3 is TGTGCCAGCAGCACGTCGGGAGGGACCTACGAGCAGTACTTC. The whole variable domain, remainder taken from reference TRBV2 and TRBJ2-7, is EPEVTQTPSHQVTQMGQEVILRCVPISNHLYFYWYRQILGQKVEFLVSFYNNEISEKSEIFDDQFSVERPDGSNFTLKIRSTKLEDSAMYFCASSTSGGTYEQYFGPGTRLTVT.

This chain uses TRBV27 with TRBJ2-3; D possibly corresponds to TRBD2 (6 bases). Germline values: CDR1 MNHEY, CDR2 SMNVEV (reference sequence). The CDR3 consists of 15 residues. Trimming took off 0 bases at V and 0 bases at J, with 7 bases between the two ends. The CDR3 loop reads CASSLSAGSTDTQYF. In DNA, the CDR3 is TGTGCCAGCAGTTTATCGGCGGGAAGCACAGATACGCAGTATTTT.

The chain links TRBV9 to TRBJ2-5, with TRBD2 matching over 10 bases. V was pared by 3 bases and J by 4 bases, with 3 bases of the junction left unmatched. The CDR3 runs to 14 residues. The germline V gene has CDR1 SGDLS and CDR2 YYNGEE. Here the CDR3 DNA reads TGTGCCAGCAGCGGTACTAGCGGGGTAGAGACCCAGTACTTC. The encoded protein is CASSGTSGVETQYF.

V usage is TRBV5-1 and J usage is TRBJ2-7; D gene ambiguous. This CDR3 is 14 amino acids long. Trimming took off 0 bases at V and 7 bases at J, with 14 bases between the two ends. Germline CDR1 reads SGHRS; CDR2 reads YFSETQ. The CDR3 here is CASSLEQFGREQYF. CDR3 sequence (DNA): TGCGCCAGCAGCTTGGAGCAGTTTGGAAGAGAGCAGTACTTC.

The chain carries TRBV19 and TRBJ1-5; D possibly corresponds to TRBD1 (5 bases). Germline loops: CDR1 LNHDA, CDR2 SQIVND (reference sequence). Trimming shortened V by 2 bases and J by 5 bases, and 13 bases separated the two germline ends. This CDR3 contains 15 residues. The CDR3 DNA reads TGTGCCAGTAGTATAAGGACACCTACCGATCAGCCCCAGCATTTT. This translates into CASSIRTPTDQPQHF.